The T cell receptor (beta chain) under discussion was sequenced for a study of blood T cell repertoires in COVID-19. Here immunoSEQ multiplex PCR was the method, and the copy in TCRdb shows in-frame clones only, minus some. The table shows about 180,000 clones, with 89% occurring only once. V lost 4 bases to trimming and J lost 5 bases; unmatched junction nucleotides: 1. The CDR3 is 12 residues long. Germline-derived CDR1 and CDR2 are SQVTM and ANQGSEA. Sequenced material: peripheral blood. The chain combines TRBV29-1 with TRBJ1-1; 10 bases align to TRBD1. This TCR was sampled from a man younger than 35 who had recovered from COVID-19. Written as DNA, the CDR3 is TGCAGCGTTGGGGACAGGGGAACTGAAGCTTTCTTT. It translates to CSVGDRGTEAFF.